A single T cell receptor beta chain is shown here with its context. This record belongs to a study of T cell responses to AZD1222 COVID-19 vaccine. Whole-study context: Second-dose groups at about 4 or about 12 weeks were pooled.

Germline lookup yields CDR1 SGHTA and CDR2 FQGNSA. The length of the CDR3 is 16 residues. V was cut by 6 bases and J by 6 bases, with 21 bases left in between. Clones were read by immunoSEQ multiplex PCR, and TCRdb kept only the in-frame ones, dropping some. Among 150,000 or so clones listed, 80% to 90% were seen once. The sample consisted of peripheral blood, taken on day 0 of AZD1222 vaccination. This chain uses TRBV7-2 with TRBJ2-1; maybe TRBD1 (5 bases). The receptor's source is an adult in good health. CDR3 nucleotides: TGTGCCAGCAGACCACCTACACGGCAGGGAAGCAATGAGCAGTTCTTC. This encodes CASRPPTRQGSNEQFF.